A single T cell receptor (beta chain) is shown here with its context. The antigen is not known. Clones were read by immunoSEQ multiplex PCR, and TCRdb kept only the in-frame ones, dropping some. The data contain 150,000 to 200,000 clones, around 92% of them singletons. Trimming removed 0 bases from V and 2 bases from J, with 11 bases in between. CDR1 and CDR2 from the germline V gene are GTSNPN and SVGIG (reference sequence). CDR3 length: 14 residues. The data are from a study of T cell responses to AZD1222 COVID-19 vaccine. Study-level results: Spike-specific TCR depth and breadth grew after two AZD1222 doses.

Here the sequenced sample was peripheral blood, taken on day 0 of AZD1222 vaccination. This clonotype was sampled from an adult in good health. V usage is TRBV30 and J usage is TRBJ2-7; D could derive from TRBD1 or TRBD2 (5 bases each). The chain's CDR3 is CAWSVKGSAYEQYF. CDR3 sequence (DNA): TGTGCCTGGAGTGTAAAGGGGAGCGCCTACGAGCAGTACTTC.